The rows below give T cell receptor beta chains drawn from one sample of a study of beta chain features in type 1 diabetes. TCRdb's copy holds only in-frame clones and misses some; the assay was immunoSEQ multiplex PCR. The sample yields around 250,000 clones, 25% to 30% seen once. Sequencing was performed on central memory CD4+ T cells from blood. These receptors all come from a man aged 30-40 years in good health. The conserved cysteine and the conserved F or W are not part of the CDR3 here.

>TRBJ1-5|TRBV29-1
SVSGTEGRYSNQPQH
>TRBJ2-3|TRBV11-2
ASSLDLLLTDTQY
>TRBJ2-7|TRBV28
ASSLGAYEQY
>TRBJ1-2|TRBV5-4
ASSIRTDYGYT
>TRBJ1-1|TRBV5-1
ASRGPKNTEAF
>TRBJ2-7|TRBV29-1
SVMGQGGSYEQY
>TRBJ2-5|TRBV9
ASSVGGAAQETQY
>TRBJ1-1|TRBV6-5
ASSYYRADTEAF
>TRBJ2-2|TRBV5-6
ASSLNINTGELF
>TRBJ1-5|TRBV19
ASSIIGRGRMTENQPQH
>TRBJ2-4|TRBV29-1
SVEGTANIQY
>TRBJ2-1|TRBV4-2
ASSQEFTSGGIYNEQF
>TRBJ2-5|TRBV7-6
ASSLGPSGGVEQETQY
>TRBJ2-3|TRBV7-9
ASSLAREQSTDTQY
>TRBJ2-5|TRBV29-1
SVEDAGGPKTQY
>TRBJ2-6|TRBV6-1
ASSGQGQSSGANVLT
>TRBJ2-1|TRBV29-1
SVEGWGLSYNEQF
>TRBJ2-3|TRBV14
ASSQGRSGSTDTQY
>TRBJ2-2|TRBV30
AWSVLRAGELF
>TRBJ2-7|TRBV11-2
ASSRGASGITYEQY
>TRBJ1-1|TRBV7-2
ASSSSRGDVRSTEAF
>TRBJ2-7|TRBV5-1
ASSFGGTGYYEQY
>TRBJ2-6|TRBV23-1
ASSRGTVSSGANVLT
>TRBJ2-4|TRBV7-2
ASSLGGLPY
>TRBJ2-2|TRBV9
ATSSGRDTGELF
>TRBJ2-5|TRBV6-5
ASTQDSQETQY
>TRBJ2-7|TRBV5-6
ASSSFTSVYYEQY
>TRBJ1-1|TRBV5-4
ASSQPGQEAF
>TRBJ2-3|TRBV15
ATSPGTISDTQY
>TRBJ2-5|TRBV4-3
ASSQDYGPGQPGAQY
>TRBJ2-7|TRBV2
ASSEGSHSYEQY
>TRBJ2-5|TRBV15
ATSRVGQKETQY
>TRBJ1-1|TRBV2
ASSERGRTEAF
>TRBJ2-1|TRBV4-1
ASSQKGLAGINEQF
>TRBJ2-1|TRBV29-1
SVDPLMNNEQF
>TRBJ2-3|TRBV2
ASKASGSTDTQY
>TRBJ1-2|TRBV30
AWRVRGPYYT
>TRBJ1-2|TRBV5-1
ASSLQGDYGYT
>TRBJ2-5|TRBV4-3
ASSQGGGGSETQY
>TRBJ2-5|TRBV7-6
ASSLEAGRTQY
>TRBJ2-5|TRBV25-1
ASSAPTGRETQY
>TRBJ2-1|TRBV5-4
ASSPAVLAGGYSYNEQF
>TRBJ2-7|TRBV19
ASRPGGGPNYEQY
>TRBJ2-1|TRBV11-2
ASSKGQSSYNEQF
>TRBJ1-1|TRBV23-1
ASSQFCPGQTNTEAF
>TRBJ2-2|TRBV30
AWSFGGRTGELF
>TRBJ2-1|TRBV29-1
SVAPQGSYNEQF
>TRBJ2-1|TRBV6-1
ATRDTSYNEQF
>TRBJ2-3|TRBV30
AWRSTSGRNTQY
>TRBJ2-6|TRBV30
AWDRSSGANVLT